This T cell receptor (beta chain) is from a study of blood T cell repertoires in COVID-19. In the study overall: Sources were T cells, B-cell-depleted T cells, or PBMCs; the material itself was cDNA or gDNA.

This CDR3 is 14 amino acids long. With V trimmed by 6 bases and J by 8 bases, 9 bases remained unmatched. Germline V CDR1 and CDR2: GTSNPN, SVGIG (reference sequence). Methods used by the authors: Reference gene primer amplification yielded estimated nucleated cell counts. Measured with immunoSEQ multiplex PCR; TCRdb has only the in-frame clones, and not every one. V, J and clone size are taken as reported in that table, and D and trimming were inferred from the DNA itself. The data show fewer than 150,000 clones, about 90% seen once. The receptor was isolated from a woman in her 70s with acute or convalescent COVID-19. The rearrangement uses TRBV30 and TRBJ2-1; 11 bases align to TRBD2. The sequencing sample was made of peripheral blood. CDR3 in amino acids: CACLSGGAFDEQFF. The DNA for the CDR3 is TGTGCCTGCCTTAGCGGGGGGGCGTTCGATGAGCAGTTCTTC.